This T cell receptor beta chain came from a study of regulatory T cells in long-lasting Graves disease. Study summary: Newly diagnosed Graves' patients had taken antithyroid drugs under 3 months.

This clonotype was counted ten times or more. The time point was: newly diagnosed GD, antithyroid drugs for less than 3 months. Extracted PBMC RNA gave rise to the TCR library. Graves' disease diagnoses used American Thyroid Association guidelines. Through Arm-PCR of CDR3 regions and iRepertoire HTBI primers, TCR beta libraries were built. TCRdb analysed the multiplex PCR reads with MiXCR anew, one entry per CDR3 protein. Seen here are around 480,000 distinct CDR3 sequences, roughly 16% observed once, and the top ten hold 12%. In germline, CDR1 is SGHRS, CDR2 YFSETQ. The length of the CDR3 is 16 residues. Trimming left V 8 bases short and J 0 bases short, with 17 bases between. These data also featured in a second study, about T cells in Graves' hyperthyroidism and ophthalmopathy.

The V gene is TRBV5-1, the J gene TRBJ2-2; D is perhaps TRBD2 (5 bases). This specimen consisted of peripheral blood mononuclear cells (PBMCs), obtained at new diagnosis, from a patient treated with antithyroid drugs. The TCR was taken from a man between 35 and 55 years old with Graves disease. The DNA of the CDR3 is TGCGCCAGGAGCCTAGCTTACTTCGCGAACACCGGGGAGCTGTTTTTT. Its translation: CARSLAYFANTGELFF.